This passage covers 14 T cell receptor beta chains from one sample sequenced in a study of blood T cell repertoires in COVID-19. Here immunoSEQ multiplex PCR was the method, and the copy in TCRdb shows in-frame clones only, minus some. The table lists around 200,000 clones, about 80% of them singletons. Sequencing was done on a sample of peripheral blood. The receptors were sampled from a middle-aged man with active or convalescent COVID-19.

The table lists this clone with a count of one. The chain carries TRBV5-6 and TRBJ1-1; D uncertain. Germline V gene lookup returns CDR1 SGHDT and CDR2 YYEEEE. The V gene lost 0 bases and the J gene lost 2 bases, with 11 bases spanning the gap. This CDR3 region has 15 residues. The CDR3 region is CASSLGTVGNTEAFF. In DNA form, the CDR3 reads TGTGCCAGCAGCTTGGGTACAGTAGGTAACACTGAAGCTTTCTTT.

This clone is a singleton in its sample. The V call is TRBV27, the J call TRBJ1-2, with TRBD1 as a possible D gene (5 bases). CDR3 length equals 14 residues. Trimming removed 5 bases at V and 0 bases at J, with 10 bases between. CDR1 is MNHEY and CDR2 is SMNVEV in the germline V gene (reference sequence). CDR3 in amino acids: CASSTAGTNYGYTF. Here the CDR3 DNA reads TGTGCCAGCAGTACGGCAGGGACTAACTATGGCTACACCTTC.

This sequence joins TRBV3-1 (or the pseudogene TRBV3-2) and TRBJ1-1, with TRBD1 matching 10 bases. CDR1 is LGHDT and CDR2 is YNNKEL in the germline V gene (reference sequence). V lost 4 bases to trimming and J lost 6 bases; unmatched junction nucleotides: 5. The CDR3 totals 14 residues. CDR3 residues: CASSLLTGGSEAFF. The CDR3 DNA follows: TGTGCCAGCAGCCTCTTGACAGGGGGCTCTGAAGCTTTCTTT.

This chain joins TRBV18 and TRBJ2-5; weak D call: TRBD2 (6 bases). The germline CDR1 and CDR2 sequences are KGHSH and LQKENI. The CDR3 length is 13 residues. Trimming removed 1 base from V and 4 bases from J, with 7 bases in between. The CDR3: CASSPLGGETQYF. The CDR3 region has the DNA TGTGCCAGCTCACCACTGGGAGGAGAGACCCAGTACTTC. The variable domain in full, completed from reference TRBV18 and TRBJ2-5, reads NAGVMQNPRHLVRRRGQEARLRCSPMKGHSHVYWYRQLPEEGLKFMVYLQKENIIDESGMPKERFSAEFPKEGPSILRIQQVVRGDSAAYFCASSPLGGETQYFGPGTRLLVL.

This chain links TRBV29-1 with TRBJ1-3; D possibly corresponds to TRBD1 (5 bases). Trimming pared 0 bases from V and 2 bases from J, leaving 11 bases between. Looked up from germline, CDR1 is SQVTM and CDR2 is ANQGSEA. The CDR3 has 15 amino acids. In nucleotides, the CDR3 is TGCAGCGTTGAAGACAGGGCTGGAGCTGGAAACACCATATATTTT. Its protein product is CSVEDRAGAGNTIYF.

The V and J genes are TRBV28 and TRBJ1-1, with D maybe TRBD1 (5 bases). Trimming removed 2 bases from V and 4 bases from J, with 17 bases in between. The germline CDR1 and CDR2 sequences are MDHEN and SYDVKM. CDR3 size: 16 residues. In nucleotides, the CDR3 is TGTGCCAGCAGTTTAAATTTCGGGGGTGGGGTCACTGAAGCTTTCTTT. This translates into CASSLNFGGGVTEAFF.

The rearrangement uses TRBV30 and TRBJ2-7; possibly TRBD2 for D (5 bases). Germline V gene data show CDR1 as GTSNPN and CDR2 as SVGIG (reference sequence). The CDR3 spans 12 residues. DNA of the CDR3: TGTGCACTCGGGGATTACTCCTACGAGCAGTACTTC. It yields the protein CALGDYSYEQYF.

This chain's CDR3 is CASSQEGTGGRNEQFF. The CDR3 DNA reads TGTGCCAGCAGCCAAGAGGGGACAGGGGGCCGCAATGAGCAGTTCTTC. The chain recombines TRBV4-2 with TRBJ2-1, with TRBD1 identical over 12 bases. V shed 0 bases, J shed 6 bases, and the junction held 3 bases outside the gene matches. Germline lookup yields CDR1 LGHNA and CDR2 YNFKEQ. The CDR3 has 16 amino acids.

The chain employs TRBV27 and TRBJ1-6; D is perhaps TRBD1 (6 bases). Looked up from germline, CDR1 is MNHEY and CDR2 is SMNVEV (reference sequence). This CDR3 is built from 19 residues. Trimming cost V 4 bases and J 0 bases, with 19 bases left between them. The CDR3 sequence is CASSSSQQGFSSYNSPLHF. The CDR3 DNA reads TGTGCCAGCAGTTCCAGCCAACAGGGCTTCAGCTCCTATAATTCACCCCTCCACTTT.

This clone turned up a few times. This chain uses TRBV11-2 with TRBJ2-2; D is unresolved. V was cut by 0 bases and J by 0 bases, with 5 bases left in between. CDR3 length equals 15 residues. CDR1 is SGHAT and CDR2 is FQNNGV in the germline V gene. CDR3 loop: CASSLERANTGELFF. For the CDR3, the DNA is TGTGCCAGCAGCTTAGAACGGGCGAACACCGGGGAGCTGTTTTTT.

The chain employs TRBV9 and TRBJ2-7, with 10 bases fitting TRBD1. The J segment lost 3 bases and the V segment lost 3 bases, leaving 3 bases of the junction unmatched. CDR1 is SGDLS and CDR2 is YYNGEE in the germline V gene. The CDR3 loop spans 14 amino acids. CDR3 loop: CASSAGTGDYEQYF. The CDR3 DNA reads TGTGCCAGCAGCGCCGGGACAGGGGACTACGAGCAGTACTTC.

This clone was counted a few times. This chain uses TRBV11-2 with TRBJ1-5; the D gene is possibly TRBD1 (5 bases). The CDR3 has 14 residues. Germline loops: CDR1 SGHAT, CDR2 FQNNGV. V lost 5 bases, J lost 3 bases, and 11 bases lay in between. The CDR3, as DNA: TGTGCCAGCAGCGTGGGGCGGAACAATCAGCCCCAGCATTTT. Encoded protein: CASSVGRNNQPQHF.

This clone was picked up a small number of times. The genes are TRBV10-3 and TRBJ2-7; 8 bases line up with TRBD1. CDR1 is ENHRY and CDR2 is SYGVKD in the germline V gene. After removal of 8 bases from V and 2 bases from J, the junction contained 2 bases not matched to a gene. The CDR3 has 12 residues. Written as DNA, the CDR3 is TGTGCCATCGGACAGGGCACCTACGAGCAGTACTTC. Amino acids: CAIGQGTYEQYF.

The J gene is TRBJ1-1, the V gene TRBV6-4; D may be TRBD1 (5 bases). There are 18 residues in the CDR3. Trimming pared 0 bases from V and 0 bases from J, leaving 17 bases between. Germline V gene lookup returns CDR1 MRHNA and CDR2 SNTAGT. The CDR3 nucleotides read TGTGCCAGCAGTGACTCGAAGGGACGGACTATCATGAACACTGAAGCTTTCTTT. Protein product: CASSDSKGRTIMNTEAFF.